This T cell receptor (beta chain) was observed in a study of blood T cell repertoires in COVID-19. On the study more broadly: Sites in the United States, Italy and Spain provided acute and convalescent COVID-19 samples. PBMCs, B-cell-depleted T cells, or T cells provided the cDNA or gDNA that made up the material.

The CDR3 sequence is 13 residues long. Looked up from germline, CDR1 is LNHNV and CDR2 is YYDKDF (reference sequence). Trimming removed 5 bases from V and 7 bases from J; junction bases left unmatched: 6. Source study methods: Amplification from reference gene primers served as the basis for estimated nucleated cell counts. Measured with immunoSEQ multiplex PCR; TCRdb has only the in-frame clones, and not every one. V and J calls plus clone size are reproduced from that table; the DNA served to infer D and trimming. The sample lists tens of thousands of clones, 82% occurring once. The chain has TRBV15 and TRBJ1-1; 8 bases line up with TRBD1. This TCR was sampled from a woman in her fifties or sixties with acute or convalescent COVID-19. The source material was peripheral blood. This chain's CDR3 is CATSHDRGNEAFF. The DNA of the CDR3 is TGTGCCACCAGCCATGACAGGGGTAATGAAGCTTTCTTT.